Listed below are T cell receptor beta chains from one sample, sequenced in a study of cytotoxic CD8 clonotypes in ibrutinib-treated CLL. Using immunoSEQ multiplex PCR, the repertoire was profiled, and TCRdb retains in-frame clones only, with some absent. The sample contains around 300,000 clones, about 77% of which appear only once. The sample here was PBMCs, taken before ibrutinib treatment. These receptors all stem from a human donor with chronic lymphocytic leukemia. The CDR3 runs from the conserved cysteine through the conserved F or W. A D gene is named only where the DNA matches it firmly. A row's size may be missing; if present it is once, few, many or a size class.

V gene: TRBV27
D gene: NA
clone size: NA
J gene: TRBJ2-7
CDR3 protein: CASSLSVGGWYEQYF
CDR3 DNA: TGTGCCAGCAGTTTATCTGTCGGGGGCTGGTACGAGCAGTACTTC

V gene: TRBV7-9
D gene: TRBD1
clone size: NA
J gene: TRBJ1-2
CDR3 protein: CASSVRQGAPDYGYTF
CDR3 DNA: TGTGCCAGCAGCGTAAGACAGGGGGCGCCTGACTATGGCTACACCTTC

V gene: TRBV5-4
D gene: NA
clone size: NA
J gene: TRBJ1-1
CDR3 protein: CASSPPVGENTEAFF
CDR3 DNA: TGTGCCAGCAGCCCCCCGGTTGGGGAAAACACTGAAGCTTTCTTT

V gene: TRBV6-4
D gene: NA
clone size: NA
J gene: TRBJ2-7
CDR3 protein: CASSDSKAWGKLNTYEQYF
CDR3 DNA: TGTGCCAGCAGTGACTCGAAAGCCTGGGGAAAGTTAAATACCTACGAGCAGTACTTC

V gene: TRBV27
D gene: NA
clone size: NA
J gene: TRBJ1-2
CDR3 protein: CASSPTQPGTTHHYNYGYTF
CDR3 DNA: TGTGCCAGCAGTCCGACTCAACCCGGGACGACGCACCATTATAACTATGGCTACACCTTC

V gene: TRBV15
D gene: TRBD1
clone size: NA
J gene: TRBJ1-5
CDR3 protein: CATSRPPGQGPFSNQPQHF
CDR3 DNA: TGTGCCACCAGCAGACCCCCGGGACAGGGACCCTTTAGCAATCAGCCCCAGCATTTT

V gene: TRBV28
D gene: TRBD1
clone size: NA
J gene: TRBJ1-5
CDR3 protein: CASSPRTGRNQPQHF
CDR3 DNA: TGTGCCAGCAGTCCACGGACAGGGAGGAATCAGCCCCAGCATTTT

V gene: TRBV30
D gene: NA
clone size: NA
J gene: TRBJ1-5
CDR3 protein: CAWSYQGFTSQPQHF
CDR3 DNA: TGTGCCTGGAGTTATCAGGGGTTCACAAGCCAGCCCCAGCATTTT

V gene: TRBV4-2
D gene: TRBD2
clone size: NA
J gene: TRBJ2-5
CDR3 protein: CASSQRGTSGSFETQYF
CDR3 DNA: TGTGCCAGCAGCCAGAGAGGGACTAGCGGGAGCTTTGAGACCCAGTACTTC

V gene: TRBV6-5
D gene: NA
clone size: NA
J gene: TRBJ1-2
CDR3 protein: CASSYIPGRHGYTF
CDR3 DNA: TGTGCCAGCAGTTACATACCGGGAAGACATGGCTACACCTTC

V gene: TRBV9
D gene: NA
clone size: NA
J gene: TRBJ2-7
CDR3 protein: CASSVGRPAYEQYF
CDR3 DNA: TGTGCCAGCAGCGTAGGTAGGCCCGCCTACGAGCAGTACTTC

V gene: TRBV6-5
D gene: TRBD1
clone size: few
J gene: TRBJ2-7
CDR3 protein: CASSPLQGHEQYF
CDR3 DNA: TGTGCCAGCAGTCCATTACAGGGGCACGAGCAGTACTTC

V gene: TRBV6-4
D gene: TRBD2
clone size: NA
J gene: TRBJ2-4
CDR3 protein: CASSRSGENIQYF
CDR3 DNA: TGTGCCAGCTCGAGAAGCGGGGAAAACATTCAGTACTTC

V gene: TRBV29-1
D gene: NA
clone size: NA
J gene: TRBJ2-1
CDR3 protein: CSVEGVGPYNEQFF
CDR3 DNA: TGCAGCGTTGAAGGGGTTGGGCCCTACAATGAGCAGTTCTTC

V gene: TRBV28
D gene: TRBD2
clone size: NA
J gene: TRBJ2-1
CDR3 protein: CASRLAGIYNEQFF
CDR3 DNA: TGTGCCAGCCGGCTAGCGGGGATCTACAATGAGCAGTTCTTC

V gene: TRBV6-1
D gene: NA
clone size: NA
J gene: TRBJ1-4
CDR3 protein: CASSVFPAGNEKLFF
CDR3 DNA: TGTGCCAGCAGTGTGTTTCCGGCAGGGAATGAAAAACTGTTTTTT